The 8 T cell receptor beta chains listed next were all sequenced from one sample in a study of cytomegalovirus exposure and HLA in healthy donors. PCR used 60 Vbeta primers and 13 Jbeta primers. Some clones are missing from TCRdb's copy, which holds only in-frame ones; the method was immunoSEQ multiplex PCR. Among about 150,000 clones listed, roughly three quarters were seen once. The material sequenced was PBMCs. These receptors were obtained from a man aged 55-75 years in good health and CMV-seronegative.

This clone was detected only once. This sequence joins TRBV7-2 and TRBJ2-7; 8 nucleotides align to TRBD2. With V trimmed by 5 bases and J by 2 bases, 11 bases remained unmatched. CDR1 and CDR2 (germline): SGHTA, FQGNSA. The CDR3 runs 16 residues. Here the CDR3 reads CASSPRRDGRAYEQYF. The CDR3 DNA follows: TGTGCCAGCAGCCCCCGAAGGGACGGGAGGGCCTACGAGCAGTACTTC.

The V gene is TRBV5-1, the J gene TRBJ1-1; the D is unclear. Germline V gene sequence: CDR1 SGHRS, CDR2 YFSETQ. The CDR3 totals 14 residues. Trimming took 1 base from V and 1 from J, leaving 8 bases between them. CDR3: CASSLRAQNTEAFF. CDR3 nucleotide sequence: TGCGCCAGCAGCTTGAGAGCCCAGAACACTGAAGCTTTCTTT.

V usage is TRBV10-1 and J usage is TRBJ2-3; 10 bases fit TRBD2. Germline V gene data show CDR1 as WNHNN and CDR2 as SYGVQD (reference sequence). This CDR3 is built from 15 residues. With 3 bases clipped from V and 5 bases from J, the junction kept 5 bases outside the gene matches. This CDR3 is CASSEASGRVDTQYF. CDR3 in DNA: TGCGCCAGCAGTGAAGCAAGCGGGAGGGTAGATACGCAGTATTTT.

V usage is TRBV11-2 and J usage is TRBJ2-1; D not resolved. The length of the CDR3 is 17 residues. V was cut by 3 bases and J by 0 bases, with 15 bases left in between. Germline assignment: CDR1 SGHAT and CDR2 FQNNGV. CDR3 sequence reads: CASSFVEHPSSYNEQFF. DNA for the CDR3: TGTGCCAGCAGCTTCGTCGAGCACCCGAGCTCCTACAATGAGCAGTTCTTC.

V gene TRBV10-3 combines with J gene TRBJ2-2, with D possibly TRBD1 on 5 matching bases. The germline V and J ends were trimmed by 7 bases and 11 bases, with 11 bases remaining between them. Looked up from germline, CDR1 is ENHRY and CDR2 is SYGVKD. The CDR3 is 11 residues long. The CDR3 DNA follows: TGTGCCATCAATGGGCAGGGTGAGCTGTTTTTT. It codes for CAINGQGELFF.

The CDR3 loop reads CASSISGQDSYEQYF. CDR3 nucleotides: TGTGCCAGTAGTATATCAGGACAGGACTCCTACGAGCAGTACTTC. The rearrangement uses TRBV19 and TRBJ2-7; 7 positions match TRBD1. This CDR3 is built from 15 residues. The V gene end was trimmed by 2 bases and the J gene end by 0 bases; junction bases not matched to a gene: 4. The germline V gene encodes CDR1 LNHDA and CDR2 SQIVND (reference sequence). The variable domain in full, with the rest retrieved from reference TRBV19 and TRBJ2-7, is DGGITQSPKYLFRKEGQNVTLSCEQNLNHDAMYWYRQDPGQGLRLIYYSQIVNDFQKGDIAEGYSVSREKKESFPLTVTSAQKNPTAFYLCASSISGQDSYEQYFGPGTRLTVT.

The chain recombines TRBV7-3 with TRBJ2-2; D is unresolved. The germline V and J ends were trimmed by 3 bases and 6 bases, with 8 bases remaining between them. The CDR3 has 13 residues. The germline CDR1 and CDR2 sequences are SGHTA and FQGTGA. For the CDR3, the DNA is TGTGCCAGCAGCTTCGTGGCTTCCGGGGAGCTGTTTTTT. Encoded protein: CASSFVASGELFF.

The rearrangement links TRBV27 to TRBJ1-2, with D tentatively TRBD1 (6 bases). Looked up from germline, CDR1 is MNHEY and CDR2 is SMNVEV (reference sequence). The CDR3 spans 13 residues. Trimming removed 5 bases from V and 1 base from J, with 8 bases in between. The CDR3 coding sequence is TGTGCCAGCAGTCGAGGGGGTAACTATGGCTACACCTTC. It translates to CASSRGGNYGYTF.